Listed below are T cell receptor beta chains from one sample, sequenced in a study of cytomegalovirus exposure and HLA in healthy donors. Method: immunoSEQ multiplex PCR; TCRdb's copy keeps in-frame clones and lacks some. The repertoire includes approximately 90,000 clones, about 73% of them detected once, and over 12% sits in the top ten. The sample was PBMCs. The origin of the receptors is a woman between 45 and 65 years old in good health and CMV-seropositive. Both conserved end residues are part of each CDR3. Fields, in order: D gene, V gene, J gene, clone size, CDR3 DNA, CDR3 protein. D genes are given only for firm matches. Clone size is not always given. Where it is, it says once, few, many or a class for expanded clones.

D gene: TRBD2
V gene: TRBV28
J gene: TRBJ2-5
clone size: NA
CDR3 DNA: TGTGCCAGCAGTATCCTAGCGGGAGGGTTAGAGACCCAGTACTTC
CDR3 protein: CASSILAGGLETQYF

D gene: TRBD1
V gene: TRBV27
J gene: TRBJ2-7
clone size: few
CDR3 DNA: TGTGCCAGCAGTTTATCGACAGGGGCCTACGAGCAGTACTTC
CDR3 protein: CASSLSTGAYEQYF

D gene: TRBD2
V gene: TRBV19
J gene: TRBJ2-7
clone size: NA
CDR3 DNA: TGTGCCAGTAGTTCATCGGGACTAGCGGGAGGTCCCTACGAGCAGTACTTC
CDR3 protein: CASSSSGLAGGPYEQYF

D gene: NA
V gene: TRBV27
J gene: TRBJ1-5
clone size: NA
CDR3 DNA: TGTGCCAGCAGTCCTCATTCGGACAGTTATAGCAATCAGCCCCAGCATTTT
CDR3 protein: CASSPHSDSYSNQPQHF

D gene: TRBD1
V gene: TRBV6-5
J gene: TRBJ1-2
clone size: NA
CDR3 DNA: TGTGCCAGCAGTTACCGGGCAGGGGGAGACTATGGCTACACCTTC
CDR3 protein: CASSYRAGGDYGYTF

D gene: TRBD2
V gene: TRBV5-6
J gene: TRBJ2-3
clone size: NA
CDR3 DNA: TGTGCCAGCAGCTTCCGACTAGCGGGCGGCACAGATACGCAGTATTTT
CDR3 protein: CASSFRLAGGTDTQYF

D gene: NA
V gene: TRBV7-7
J gene: TRBJ2-5
clone size: NA
CDR3 DNA: TGTGCTAGCAGCTTAGCGCCTAGAGTGGAGACCCAGTACTTC
CDR3 protein: CASSLAPRVETQYF

D gene: NA
V gene: TRBV2
J gene: TRBJ1-6
clone size: NA
CDR3 DNA: TGTGCCAGCAACCTTGACAGGAGCCGAAATTCACCCCTCCACTTT
CDR3 protein: CASNLDRSRNSPLHF

D gene: TRBD1
V gene: TRBV4-2
J gene: TRBJ1-2
clone size: NA
CDR3 DNA: TGTGCCAGCAGCGTTAGGACAGGGGAGGACTATGGCTACACCTTC
CDR3 protein: CASSVRTGEDYGYTF

D gene: NA
V gene: TRBV15
J gene: TRBJ2-7
clone size: NA
CDR3 DNA: TGTGCCACCAGCATAGGGGATAGCTACGAGCAGTACTTC
CDR3 protein: CATSIGDSYEQYF

D gene: NA
V gene: TRBV4-1
J gene: TRBJ2-2
clone size: NA
CDR3 DNA: TGCGCCAGCAGCCACCGCGTATGGTTGGAGGACACCGGGGAGCTGTTTTTT
CDR3 protein: CASSHRVWLEDTGELFF

D gene: TRBD1
V gene: TRBV7-9
J gene: TRBJ2-1
clone size: few
CDR3 DNA: TGTGCCAGCAGCTTAGAGAGGGCAGGGGGCTACAATGAGCAGTTCTTC
CDR3 protein: CASSLERAGGYNEQFF

D gene: NA
V gene: TRBV5-1
J gene: TRBJ1-1
clone size: NA
CDR3 DNA: TGCGCCAGCAGCTCCTCCGGGGAGGGAGGGACTGAAGCTTTCTTT
CDR3 protein: CASSSSGEGGTEAFF

D gene: TRBD1
V gene: TRBV28
J gene: TRBJ2-5
clone size: NA
CDR3 DNA: TGTGCCAGTACCCTCCGGACAGGTGGGGAAGGCCAGTACTTC
CDR3 protein: CASTLRTGGEGQYF

D gene: TRBD1
V gene: TRBV4-3
J gene: TRBJ2-7
clone size: NA
CDR3 DNA: TGCGCCAGCAGCCATCCGGGACAGGGCTTTTACGAGCAGTACTTC
CDR3 protein: CASSHPGQGFYEQYF

D gene: TRBD2
V gene: TRBV27
J gene: TRBJ2-3
clone size: NA
CDR3 DNA: TGTGCCAGCAGTTTAGGGAGGGGAGGGTGGACAGATACGCAGTATTTT
CDR3 protein: CASSLGRGGWTDTQYF

D gene: TRBD2
V gene: TRBV5-1
J gene: TRBJ2-5
clone size: once
CDR3 DNA: TGCGCCAGCAGCTTGGGCGGGGGAGCGCCGTACCAAGAGACCCAGTACTTC
CDR3 protein: CASSLGGGAPYQETQYF

D gene: NA
V gene: TRBV12-5
J gene: TRBJ2-2
clone size: NA
CDR3 DNA: TGTGCTAGTGGTTTGGTACTGGGGCAGGGCGGAGAGGAGCTGTTTTTT
CDR3 protein: CASGLVLGQGGEELFF

D gene: NA
V gene: TRBV9
J gene: TRBJ2-1
clone size: NA
CDR3 DNA: TGTGCCAGCAGCGTAGACGGGGTAGGAGACAATGAGCAGTTCTTC
CDR3 protein: CASSVDGVGDNEQFF

D gene: TRBD1
V gene: TRBV19
J gene: TRBJ2-6
clone size: few
CDR3 DNA: TGTGCCAGTAGTCGACAGCCCCAGGGGGCAGCAAATGGGGCCAACGTCCTGACTTTC
CDR3 protein: CASSRQPQGAANGANVLTF

D gene: TRBD2
V gene: TRBV19
J gene: TRBJ2-7
clone size: NA
CDR3 DNA: TGTGCCAGTAGTATATACACAGCGGGAGGCCGCGGTGAGCAGTACTTC
CDR3 protein: CASSIYTAGGRGEQYF

D gene: TRBD1
V gene: TRBV2
J gene: TRBJ1-2
clone size: NA
CDR3 DNA: TGTGCCAGCAGCCTATCCGTCGACAGGGTGGATGGCTACACCTTC
CDR3 protein: CASSLSVDRVDGYTF

D gene: NA
V gene: TRBV27
J gene: TRBJ2-5
clone size: NA
CDR3 DNA: TGTGCCAGCAGTTTATCGGCCTCACGGGGAGTACGGGAGACCCAGTACTTC
CDR3 protein: CASSLSASRGVRETQYF

D gene: TRBD2
V gene: TRBV7-9
J gene: TRBJ2-1
clone size: few
CDR3 DNA: TGTGCCAGCAGCTTCACTAGCGGTGACAATGAGCAGTTCTTC
CDR3 protein: CASSFTSGDNEQFF

D gene: TRBD1
V gene: TRBV28
J gene: TRBJ1-1
clone size: few
CDR3 DNA: TGTGCCAGCAGTTTAAACCAGGGGGTGTACGCTGAAGCTTTCTTT
CDR3 protein: CASSLNQGVYAEAFF

D gene: NA
V gene: TRBV5-6
J gene: TRBJ2-1
clone size: NA
CDR3 DNA: TGTGCCAGCAGCTTGGCCTACGGTGAGCAGTTCTTC
CDR3 protein: CASSLAYGEQFF

D gene: NA
V gene: TRBV12-5
J gene: TRBJ1-6
clone size: NA
CDR3 DNA: TGTGCTAGTGGATCAGGGGTACATAATTCACCCCTCCACTTT
CDR3 protein: CASGSGVHNSPLHF

D gene: TRBD1
V gene: TRBV6-5
J gene: TRBJ1-5
clone size: NA
CDR3 DNA: TGTGCCAGCAGTTCCCAGACAGGGCTAGGGAATCAGCCCCAGCATTTT
CDR3 protein: CASSSQTGLGNQPQHF

D gene: TRBD2
V gene: TRBV9
J gene: TRBJ2-5
clone size: NA
CDR3 DNA: TGTGCCAGCAGCGTAGCGGGAGGATCAGAGACCCAGTACTTC
CDR3 protein: CASSVAGGSETQYF

D gene: NA
V gene: TRBV10-2
J gene: TRBJ2-7
clone size: NA
CDR3 DNA: TGCGCCAGCACGGGAATAGTGGGAGCGGGCGAGCAGTACTTC
CDR3 protein: CASTGIVGAGEQYF

D gene: TRBD1
V gene: TRBV2
J gene: TRBJ2-7
clone size: NA
CDR3 DNA: TGTGCCAGCACCGGGACAGGAACTTTTTCGTCCTACGAGCAGTACTTC
CDR3 protein: CASTGTGTFSSYEQYF

D gene: NA
V gene: TRBV28
J gene: TRBJ1-1
clone size: NA
CDR3 DNA: TGTGCCAGCAGTTTAGGGAGATACACTGAAGCTTTCTTT
CDR3 protein: CASSLGRYTEAFF

D gene: TRBD2
V gene: TRBV27
J gene: TRBJ2-1
clone size: NA
CDR3 DNA: TGTGCCGGCAGTCCAATGCCGCGGGAGTCAGGAAATAATGAGCAGTTCTTC
CDR3 protein: CAGSPMPRESGNNEQFF

D gene: NA
V gene: TRBV6-6
J gene: TRBJ2-7
clone size: NA
CDR3 DNA: TGTGCCAGCAGTTACGCAGGGGACATCTACGAGCAGTACTTC
CDR3 protein: CASSYAGDIYEQYF

D gene: TRBD2
V gene: TRBV11-2
J gene: TRBJ2-7
clone size: NA
CDR3 DNA: TGTGCCAGCAGCTTAGCGAGGGGACTAGCGGGCTACGAGCAGTACTTC
CDR3 protein: CASSLARGLAGYEQYF

D gene: NA
V gene: TRBV7-9
J gene: TRBJ2-1
clone size: NA
CDR3 DNA: TGTGCCAGCAGGTCGGGACAAGGTCATGAGTTCTTC
CDR3 protein: CASRSGQGHEFF

D gene: NA
V gene: TRBV10-2
J gene: TRBJ1-1
clone size: NA
CDR3 DNA: TGCGCCAGCAGTGAAGAGAGATTGAACACTGAAGCTTTCTTT
CDR3 protein: CASSEERLNTEAFF

D gene: NA
V gene: TRBV27
J gene: TRBJ1-1
clone size: few
CDR3 DNA: TGTGCCAGCAGTCCCCACCGGGGGACTGAAGCTTTCTTT
CDR3 protein: CASSPHRGTEAFF

D gene: TRBD1
V gene: TRBV4-1
J gene: TRBJ2-3
clone size: NA
CDR3 DNA: TGCGCCAGCAGCCAAGCCGGGACAGGGGTTAGGAATTTT
CDR3 protein: CASSQAGTGVRNF

D gene: NA
V gene: TRBV9
J gene: TRBJ2-3
clone size: few
CDR3 DNA: TGTGCCAGCAGCGTTGGCGGCTCCTCCACAGATACGCAGTATTTT
CDR3 protein: CASSVGGSSTDTQYF

D gene: TRBD2
V gene: TRBV11-3
J gene: TRBJ2-1
clone size: NA
CDR3 DNA: TGTGCCAGCAGCAAAACTAGCGGGGGGATACAAAGGGAGCAGTTCTTC
CDR3 protein: CASSKTSGGIQREQFF

D gene: TRBD1
V gene: TRBV5-1
J gene: TRBJ2-5
clone size: NA
CDR3 DNA: TGCGCCAGCCGAGAAGGGACAGGACAAGAGACCCAGTACTTC
CDR3 protein: CASREGTGQETQYF

D gene: TRBD1
V gene: TRBV2
J gene: TRBJ2-3
clone size: NA
CDR3 DNA: TGTGCCAGCGTTGGGACAGGGACCACAGATACGCAGTATTTT
CDR3 protein: CASVGTGTTDTQYF

D gene: TRBD2
V gene: TRBV28
J gene: TRBJ2-7
clone size: NA
CDR3 DNA: TGTGCCAGCAGTTTACAGGGACTAGCGGGTGCGCAGTACTTC
CDR3 protein: CASSLQGLAGAQYF

D gene: TRBD1
V gene: TRBV6-5
J gene: TRBJ1-5
clone size: NA
CDR3 DNA: TGTGCCAGCAGTTACTCTGGGACAGGGGTTTGGCCCCAGCATTTT
CDR3 protein: CASSYSGTGVWPQHF

D gene: NA
V gene: TRBV28
J gene: TRBJ1-4
clone size: few
CDR3 DNA: TGTGCCAGCAGTCCCACAAGTGAAAAACTGTTTTTT
CDR3 protein: CASSPTSEKLFF

D gene: TRBD1
V gene: TRBV6-1
J gene: TRBJ2-7
clone size: once
CDR3 DNA: TGTGCCAGCAGTGGTCTCCCCGACAGGGGGCGAATCGAGCAGTACTTC
CDR3 protein: CASSGLPDRGRIEQYF